These 12 T cell receptor beta chains share one sample of origin, sequenced in a study of cytomegalovirus exposure and HLA in healthy donors. Some clones are missing from TCRdb's copy, which holds only in-frame ones; the method was immunoSEQ multiplex PCR. The table lists over 85,000 clones, around nine tenths of them singletons. The sequencing sample was made of PBMCs. The origin of the receptors is a woman aged 18-35 years in good health and CMV-seronegative.

The rearrangement links TRBV28 to TRBJ1-4; 7 bases agree with TRBD1. J lost 8 bases, V lost 3 bases, and 9 bases had no gene match. The CDR3 is made up of 15 amino acids. Germline V gene data show CDR1 as MDHEN and CDR2 as SYDVKM. The CDR3, as DNA: TGTGCCAGCAGTTTCTCCGAGGGGGCGCAAGAAAAACTGTTTTTT. This translates into CASSFSEGAQEKLFF. The full variable domain, its missing parts supplied by reference TRBV28 and TRBJ1-4, is DVKVTQSSRYLVKRTGEKVFLECVQDMDHENMFWYRQDPGLGLRLIYFSYDVKMKEKGDIPEGYSVSREKKERFSLILESASTNQTSMYLCASSFSEGAQEKLFFGSGTQLSVL.

The J gene is TRBJ1-4, the V gene TRBV7-9; maybe TRBD1 (6 bases). The V and J ends lost 1 base and 5 bases respectively, with 8 bases between them. CDR1 and CDR2 (germline): SEHNR, FQNEAQ (reference sequence). The CDR3 sequence is 14 residues long. Here the CDR3 DNA reads TGTGCCAGCAGCTTAGGGACAGTGAATGAAAAACTGTTTTTT. As protein: CASSLGTVNEKLFF.

This sequence joins TRBV4-1 and TRBJ1-3; D is perhaps TRBD1 (5 bases). This CDR3 comprises 17 residues. V dropped 2 bases and J dropped 0 bases, with 14 bases sitting between them. The germline V gene encodes CDR1 MGHRA and CDR2 YSYEKL. The CDR3: CASSQIPDRHSGNTIYF. The CDR3 DNA reads as TGCGCCAGCAGCCAAATACCAGACAGACACTCTGGAAACACCATATATTTT.

This chain connects TRBV6-4 to TRBJ2-2; 7 bases fit TRBD2. The CDR3 runs 15 residues. From germline, CDR1 is MRHNA and CDR2 SNTAGT. V dropped 3 bases and J dropped 3; count of bases not matched to a gene: 4. CDR3 nucleotide sequence: TGTGCCAGCAGTGAACGGGCGGGAGACACCGGGGAGCTGTTTTTT. Encoded protein: CASSERAGDTGELFF.

This clone was recorded only once. This chain joins TRBV7-9 and TRBJ2-3; 12 bases match TRBD2. The CDR3 contains 15 residues. Trimming took 4 bases from V and 2 from J; bases not matched to a gene: 1. Per germline, CDR1 SEHNR and CDR2 FQNEAQ (reference sequence). The CDR3, as DNA: TGTGCCAGCAGCTGGACTAGCGGGGCCACAGATACGCAGTATTTT. Its translation: CASSWTSGATDTQYF.

The chain uses TRBV6-4 and TRBJ2-7, with D unclear. The length of the CDR3 is 12 residues. Germline V CDR1 and CDR2: MRHNA, SNTAGT. Between the trimmed V and J ends, which lost 4 bases and 0 bases, there was a span of 4 bases. The CDR3 DNA reads as TGTGCCAGCAGTGGGAGCTCCTACGAGCAGTACTTC. This gives the protein CASSGSSYEQYF.

The chain carries TRBV6-5 and TRBJ1-4; D remains unclear. Germline V gene lookup returns CDR1 MNHEY and CDR2 SVGAGI. V lost 2 bases and J 3 bases, leaving 7 bases between the germline ends. CDR3 length equals 14 residues. CDR3 region: CASSYGPANEKLFF. CDR3 coding DNA: TGTGCCAGCAGTTACGGTCCGGCTAATGAAAAACTGTTTTTT.

The rearrangement uses TRBV13 and TRBJ2-6, with 7 bases aligning to TRBD1. After removal of 2 bases from V and 3 bases from J, the junction contained 7 bases not matched to a gene. This CDR3 has 17 amino acids. The germline V gene encodes CDR1 PRHDT and CDR2 FYEKMQ (reference sequence). The CDR3 DNA reads TGTGCCAGCAGCTTAAGGGACAGTGCCGGTGGGGCCAACGTCCTGACTTTC. This translates into CASSLRDSAGGANVLTF.

The rearrangement joins TRBV2 to TRBJ2-5, with D unclear. Trimming took off 2 bases at V and 5 bases at J, with 6 bases between the two ends. The CDR3 is 12 residues long. Germline CDR1 and CDR2: SNHLY and FYNNEI. The CDR3 bases are TGTGCCAGCAGTGAACAGTTCGAGACCCAGTACTTC. This gives the protein CASSEQFETQYF.

The V gene is TRBV7-9, the J gene TRBJ1-2; D perhaps matches TRBD1 (6 bases). The CDR3 length is 18 residues. Germline assignment: CDR1 SEHNR and CDR2 FQNEAQ (reference sequence). The ends were cut back, 4 bases at V and 3 bases at J, with 24 bases in the middle. The CDR3 nucleotides are TGTGCCAGCAGCTCGACACGTGATACGGGACATAGGGACTATGGCTACACCTTC. Protein: CASSSTRDTGHRDYGYTF.

The rearrangement links TRBV6-1 to TRBJ1-1; a weak D match, TRBD1 (6 bases). CDR3 size: 13 residues. V lost 5 bases, J lost 4 bases, and 11 bases lay in between. Germline loops: CDR1 MNHNS, CDR2 SASEGT. CDR3 sequence reads: CASSQGWGTEAFF. The CDR3 coding sequence is TGTGCCAGCAGTCAGGGGTGGGGCACTGAAGCTTTCTTT.

The rearrangement uses TRBV6-6 and TRBJ1-6; D is unresolved. Per the germline V gene, CDR1 is MNHNY and CDR2 is SVGAGI (reference sequence). V was shortened by 0 bases and J by 6 bases, with 9 bases between the two germline ends. This CDR3 has 15 amino acids. CDR3 amino acids: CASSYSIQLNSPLHF. DNA of the CDR3: TGTGCCAGCAGTTACTCGATACAGCTTAATTCACCCCTCCACTTT.